The 10 T cell receptor beta chains reported below all come from one sample, sequenced in a study of Ad26.COV2.S vaccination and SARS-CoV-2 variants. Only in-frame clones appear in the TCRdb table, and some are missing; sequencing was by immunoSEQ multiplex PCR. The repertoire holds about 350,000 clones, roughly 84% seen once, with 2.5% to 3.5% in the top ten. Noted treatment: roughly 20 received Ad26.COV2.S at low or high dose, single or two shots; five or six received placebo; per-sample allocation not given. At day 63 after the first vaccine or placebo injection, samples were drawn. This material consisted of peripheral blood, taken in a trial of Ad26.COV2.S vaccine versus placebo. The receptors come from a person aged 18 to 59 who received the Ad26.COV2.S COVID-19 vaccine or a placebo.

The J gene is TRBJ1-4, the V gene TRBV2; D may be TRBD1 (5 bases). Trimming cost V 7 bases and J 2 bases, with 11 bases left between them. Germline-derived CDR1 and CDR2 are SNHLY and FYNNEI. The length of the CDR3 is 14 residues. The CDR3 bases are TGTGCCAGCAAGTCTGACAGCACTAATGAAAAACTGTTTTTT. Its translation is CASKSDSTNEKLFF.

The chain links TRBV9 to TRBJ1-2, with D perhaps matching TRBD1 (5 bases). The CDR3 runs to 16 residues. V was pared by 4 bases and J by 0 bases, with 16 bases between. Germline V gene lookup returns CDR1 SGDLS and CDR2 YYNGEE. The CDR3 region is CASSPGAGPANYGYTF. CDR3 DNA: TGTGCCAGCAGCCCTGGGGCAGGGCCCGCTAACTATGGCTACACCTTC.

The chain employs TRBV7-9 and TRBJ2-6, with 11 positions matching TRBD2. The CDR3 extends over 17 amino acids. J gave up 2 bases and V 2 bases, and 2 bases lay outside the gene matches. The germline gives CDR1 SEHNR, CDR2 FQNEAQ (reference sequence). The CDR3 loop is CASSLIAGGPGANVLTF. DNA of the CDR3: TGTGCCAGCAGCTTAATAGCGGGAGGGCCTGGGGCCAACGTCCTGACTTTC.

This clone was counted once. The chain employs TRBV2 and TRBJ2-4; D uncertain. Germline V gene data show CDR1 as SNHLY and CDR2 as FYNNEI. Trimming removed 10 bases at V and 0 bases at J, with 7 bases between. The CDR3 runs 12 residues. CDR3 DNA sequence: TGTGCCACCCGACTAGCCAAAAACATTCAGTACTTC. It codes for CATRLAKNIQYF.

This clone was counted a few times. The genes are TRBV10-1 and TRBJ1-3; D gene unclear. Trimming removed 1 base from V and 1 base from J, with 11 bases in between. Germline CDR1 and CDR2: WNHNN and SYGVQD (reference sequence). The CDR3 contains 16 residues. The CDR3 DNA reads as TGCGCCAGCAGTGAGTTTGCGGGAGGATCTGGAAACACCATATATTTT. As protein: CASSEFAGGSGNTIYF.

This clone was counted a single time. This rearrangement joins TRBV5-1 to TRBJ2-2; D is ambiguous. CDR1 is SGHRS and CDR2 is YFSETQ in the germline V gene. This CDR3 comprises 15 residues. Trimming took off 4 bases at V and 0 bases at J, with 10 bases between the two ends. This CDR3 reads CASSPNPPNTGELFF. In nucleotides, the CDR3 is TGCGCCAGCAGCCCAAACCCACCGAACACCGGGGAGCTGTTTTTT.

The CDR3 sequence: CASSLIPPTKTLAGHNHETYEQYF. The CDR3 DNA sequence: TGTGCCAGCTCACTTATTCCCCCCACCAAAACACTAGCGGGGCATAACCATGAGACCTACGAGCAGTACTTC. The chain uses TRBV18 and TRBJ2-7, with 10 bases identical to TRBD2. The CDR3 totals 24 residues. Trimming at V came to 4 bases and at J to 2 bases, leaving 32 bases not matched to a gene. CDR1 KGHSH and CDR2 LQKENI come from the germline V gene.

The rearrangement links TRBV30 to TRBJ1-3; TRBD1 aligns across 7 bases. V was clipped by 3 bases and J by 2 bases; unmatched bases: 4. This CDR3 has 14 amino acids. CDR1 and CDR2 (germline): GTSNPN, SVGIG (reference sequence). The chain's CDR3 is CAWRIRGAGNTIYF. CDR3 in DNA: TGTGCCTGGAGAATCAGGGGGGCTGGAAACACCATATATTTT.

This clone has just a few counts. The rearrangement links TRBV2 to TRBJ1-6, with TRBD1 as a possible D gene (5 bases). The V end lost 4 bases, the J end lost 8 bases, and 12 bases lay between the germline ends. Looked up from germline, CDR1 is SNHLY and CDR2 is FYNNEI. The CDR3 sequence is 14 residues long. The CDR3 is CASSANRWDSPLHF. The CDR3 bases are TGTGCCAGCAGTGCGAACAGGTGGGATTCACCCCTCCACTTT.

CDR3 DNA sequence: TGTGCCAGTAGTAACCAGCGGGGGGGCGTAAGTGGTCCGCCAGATACGCAGTATTTT. Residues: CASSNQRGGVSGPPDTQYF. V gene TRBV19 combines with J gene TRBJ2-3; TRBD2 aligns across 10 bases. The CDR3 contains 19 residues. Germline CDR1 reads LNHDA; CDR2 reads SQIVND (reference sequence). Trimming removed 4 bases from V and 4 bases from J; junction bases left unmatched: 17.